What follows are 18 T cell receptor beta chains derived from one specimen sequenced in a study of long-term antiretroviral therapy in people with HIV. The run of the v3.0 immunoSEQ assay was at survey level. Profiled with immunoSEQ multiplex PCR; TCRdb holds only in-frame clones, not every one. Of fewer than 30,000 clones listed, roughly 80% are singletons. This material consisted of unsorted PBMCs, taken 3 years after starting antiretroviral therapy. The receptors here all came from a man aged 35 to 55 with HIV.

J is TRBJ2-5 and V is TRBV7-9; possibly TRBD1 or TRBD2 for D (5 bases each). The assigned J gene may be wrong: the sequence end matches TRBJ2-7 better. The CDR3 covers 12 residues. The germline gives CDR1 SEHNR, CDR2 FQNEAQ (reference sequence). CDR3 DNA sequence: TGTGCCAGCAGCCCGGGGACGGGCGAGCAGTACTTC. Translation: CASSPGTGEQYF.

The V and J genes are TRBV5-1 and TRBJ2-7, with D perhaps TRBD1 (5 bases). Germline CDR1 SGHRS, CDR2 YFSETQ. The ends were cut back, 0 bases at V and 6 bases at J, with 10 bases in the middle. This CDR3 comprises 13 residues. This CDR3 reads CASSLVRAGEQYF. The CDR3 coding sequence is TGCGCCAGCAGCTTGGTCAGGGCAGGCGAGCAGTACTTC.

The chain has TRBV5-4 and TRBJ1-1; D may be TRBD1 (5 bases). Trimming removed 3 bases from V and 2 bases from J, with 8 bases in between. The length of the CDR3 is 13 residues. Germline V gene sequence: CDR1 SGHNT, CDR2 YYREEE (reference sequence). CDR3 bases: TGTGCCAGCAGCTCTGGACACAACACTGAAGCTTTCTTT. This codes for CASSSGHNTEAFF.

This chain connects TRBV19 to TRBJ2-3, with TRBD2 matching 13 bases. There are 18 residues in the CDR3. CDR1 is LNHDA and CDR2 is SQIVND in the germline V gene (reference sequence). V was pared by 6 bases and J by 2 bases, with 11 bases of the junction left unmatched. The CDR3 here is CASSQLAGGLGLTDTQYF. DNA for the CDR3: TGTGCCAGTAGCCAACTAGCGGGAGGGCTGGGCCTCACAGATACGCAGTATTTT.

The rearrangement joins TRBV29-1 to TRBJ1-2; no definite D call. The V and J ends lost 5 bases and 2 bases respectively, with 12 bases between them. The CDR3 totals 13 residues. The V gene's germline CDR1 is SQVTM and CDR2 ANQGSEA. The CDR3 spells CSVPAGKNYGYTF. The CDR3 DNA sequence: TGCAGCGTTCCCGCGGGGAAAAACTATGGCTACACCTTC.

The chain is built from TRBV9 and TRBJ1-1; possible D gene TRBD1, 6 bases. Per the germline V gene, CDR1 is SGDLS and CDR2 is YYNGEE. Trimming took 0 bases from V and 2 from J, leaving 8 bases between them. This CDR3 spans 14 amino acids. The DNA of the CDR3 is TGTGCCAGCAGCGTAGGGGGGGCAAACACTGAAGCTTTCTTT. Protein: CASSVGGANTEAFF.

The chain combines TRBV5-4 with TRBJ1-1; TRBD1 matches 8 bases. CDR1 and CDR2 from the germline V gene are SGHNT and YYREEE (reference sequence). V dropped 1 base and J dropped 1; count of bases not matched to a gene: 3. The length of the CDR3 is 15 residues. CDR3 protein: CASSLQTGGNTEAFF. The CDR3 region has the DNA TGTGCCAGCAGCTTGCAAACAGGGGGGAACACTGAAGCTTTCTTT.

This clone is a singleton in its sample. The chain uses TRBV6-1 and TRBJ2-1; D is uncertain. CDR3 length: 15 amino acids. CDR1 is MNHNS, CDR2 SASEGT, per germline. Trimming removed 7 bases from V and 0 bases from J, with 13 bases in between. CDR3 nucleotides: TGTGCCAGCACAAGAGACTCCCGCTCCTACAATGAGCAGTTCTTC. Translating it yields CASTRDSRSYNEQFF.

The V gene is TRBV7-2, the J gene TRBJ1-5; no definite D call. Germline V gene data show CDR1 as SGHTA and CDR2 as FQGNSA. The CDR3 extends over 14 amino acids. Trimming cost V 2 bases and J 5 bases, with 10 bases left between them. The CDR3: CASSLFSPDQPQHF. DNA of the CDR3: TGTGCCAGCAGCTTATTCTCTCCGGATCAGCCCCAGCATTTT.

The CDR3 sequence: CASSHGQAAYNEQFF. In DNA form, the CDR3 reads TGTGCCAGCAGTCACGGACAGGCGGCCTACAATGAGCAGTTCTTC. V gene TRBV7-9 combines with J gene TRBJ2-1, with TRBD1 matching 7 bases. CDR1 SEHNR and CDR2 FQNEAQ come from the germline V gene (reference sequence). This CDR3 comprises 15 residues. The junction had 7 bases not matched to a gene; V was cut back by 6 bases and J by 2 bases.

The chain combines TRBV23-1 with TRBJ2-7; 9 positions match TRBD1. TRBV23-1 is an open reading frame whose function is uncertain. The ends lost 4 bases at V and 2 bases at J; junction bases unmatched: 9. CDR3 size: 16 residues. In nucleotides, the CDR3 is TGCGCCAGCAGTCTTCGGGGCGGGACAGGGACCTACGAGCAGTACTTC. As protein: CASSLRGGTGTYEQYF.

CDR3 region: CASSEVLAAISGNTIYF. The CDR3 region has the DNA TGTGCCAGCAGTGAAGTCCTCGCAGCGATCTCTGGAAACACCATATATTTT. This chain uses TRBV6-1 with TRBJ1-3; D call uncertain. This CDR3 spans 17 amino acids. CDR1 is MNHNS, CDR2 SASEGT, per germline. The germline V and J ends were trimmed by 1 base and 0 bases, with 13 bases remaining between them.

The chain couples TRBV4-2 to TRBJ2-7; TRBD2 matches 9 bases. The CDR3 length is 19 residues. Germline V gene data show CDR1 as LGHNA and CDR2 as YNFKEQ. With 0 bases clipped from V and 2 bases from J, the junction kept 14 bases outside the gene matches. The CDR3 is CASSQEVGRSAGGTYEQYF. The DNA for the CDR3 is TGTGCCAGCAGCCAAGAAGTAGGGAGGTCGGCGGGGGGGACCTACGAGCAGTACTTC.

The CDR3 is CASRPTGPWGGYTF. DNA for the CDR3: TGTGCCAGCAGACCGACAGGGCCTTGGGGGGGCTACACCTTC. This chain uses TRBV6-5 with TRBJ1-2; 7 bases map to TRBD1. V gave up 6 bases and J gave up 8 bases; unmatched junction bases: 12. The germline CDR1 and CDR2 sequences are MNHEY and SVGAGI. The CDR3 extends over 14 amino acids.

This chain joins TRBV2 and TRBJ2-1; D is possibly TRBD2 (5 bases). V gave up 10 bases and J gave up 7 bases, with 17 bases separating them. CDR1 is SNHLY, CDR2 FYNNEI, per germline. The CDR3 consists of 13 residues. The CDR3 loop is CAILLGSGNEQFF. DNA of the CDR3: TGTGCCATCTTGCTCGGTTCGGGGAATGAGCAGTTCTTC.

The V call is TRBV11-2, the J call TRBJ1-1; D unclear. CDR1 is SGHAT, CDR2 FQNNGV, per germline. With 3 bases removed from V and 2 bases from J, the gap between germline ends came to 10 bases. CDR3 length: 14 amino acids. CDR3 DNA: TGTGCCAGCAGCTTCCTTCGGGGTAACACTGAAGCTTTCTTT. Translating it yields CASSFLRGNTEAFF.

This clone was seen more than once but under ten times. This rearrangement joins TRBV10-1 to TRBJ1-2; 7 positions match TRBD1. This CDR3 contains 14 residues. Germline V CDR1 and CDR2: WNHNN, SYGVQD (reference sequence). The V segment lost 4 bases and the J segment 4 bases; nucleotides outside the gene matches: 6. In nucleotides, the CDR3 is TGCGCCAGCAGTGTCTCGACAGGGACCTATGGCTACACCTTC. This gives the protein CASSVSTGTYGYTF.

The chain couples TRBV4-1 to TRBJ2-3; 8 bases are a match to TRBD2. CDR3 length equals 14 residues. Per the germline V gene, CDR1 is MGHRA and CDR2 is YSYEKL. V shed 4 bases and J 4 bases; nucleotides not matched to a gene: 4. The CDR3 region is CASSLSGGADTQYF. The CDR3, as DNA: TGCGCCAGCAGCCTGTCCGGGGGGGCAGATACGCAGTATTTT.